This T cell receptor beta chain was sequenced during a study of blood T cell repertoires in COVID-19. The CDR3 sequence is 14 residues long. Losses at the gene ends were 4 bases for V and 4 bases for J; bases not matched to a gene: 3. Germline V CDR1 and CDR2: ENHRY, SYGVKD. With respect to this clone: At the DNA level, this CDR3 is encoded by other sequences in the same sample as well.

Sequencing used immunoSEQ multiplex PCR; TCRdb keeps in-frame clones, though not all of them. Of hundreds of thousands of clones in the sample, nearly 90% were seen once. Input material: PBMCs or T cells enriched from blood (not recorded which). The chain joins TRBV10-3 to TRBJ1-5; 8 bases are shared with TRBD1. This clonotype was sampled from a woman aged 50 to 60 who had been exposed to COVID-19. The CDR3, as DNA: TGTGCCATCAGTGGAGACAGGGGAAATCAGCCCCAGCATTTT. Encoded protein: CAISGDRGNQPQHF.